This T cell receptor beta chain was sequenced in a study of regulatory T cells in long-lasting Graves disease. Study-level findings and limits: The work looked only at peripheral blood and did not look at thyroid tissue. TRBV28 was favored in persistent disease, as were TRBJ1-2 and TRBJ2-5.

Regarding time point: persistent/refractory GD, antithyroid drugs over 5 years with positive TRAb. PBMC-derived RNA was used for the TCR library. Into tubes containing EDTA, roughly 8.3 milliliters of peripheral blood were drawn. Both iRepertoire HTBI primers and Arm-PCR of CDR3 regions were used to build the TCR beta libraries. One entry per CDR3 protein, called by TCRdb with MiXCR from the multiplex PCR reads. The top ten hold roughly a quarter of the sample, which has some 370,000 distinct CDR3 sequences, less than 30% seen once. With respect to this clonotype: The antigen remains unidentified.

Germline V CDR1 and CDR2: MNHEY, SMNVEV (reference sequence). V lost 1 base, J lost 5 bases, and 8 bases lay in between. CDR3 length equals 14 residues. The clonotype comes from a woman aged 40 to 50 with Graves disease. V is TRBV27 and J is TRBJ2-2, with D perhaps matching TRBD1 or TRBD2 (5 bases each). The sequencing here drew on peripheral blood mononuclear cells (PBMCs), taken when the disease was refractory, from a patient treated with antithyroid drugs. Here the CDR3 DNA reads TGTGCCAGCAGTTTATTGGGACCGACCGGGGAGCTGTTTTTT. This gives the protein CASSLLGPTGELFF.